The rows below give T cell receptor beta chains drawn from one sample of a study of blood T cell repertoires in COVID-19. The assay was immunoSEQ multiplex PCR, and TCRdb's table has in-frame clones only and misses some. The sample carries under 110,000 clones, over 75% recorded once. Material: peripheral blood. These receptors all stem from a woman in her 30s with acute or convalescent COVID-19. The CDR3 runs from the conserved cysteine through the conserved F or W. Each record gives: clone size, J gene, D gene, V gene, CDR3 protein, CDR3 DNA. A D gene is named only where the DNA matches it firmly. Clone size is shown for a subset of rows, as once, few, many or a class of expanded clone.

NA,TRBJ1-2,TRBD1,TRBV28,CASSLNRKPGQGAINYGYTF,TGTGCCAGCAGTTTGAACCGCAAACCGGGACAGGGGGCTATCAACTATGGCTACACCTTC
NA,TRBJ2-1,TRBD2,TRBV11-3,CASRRGADRNEQFF,TGTGCCAGCAGGCGGGGGGCCGACAGGAATGAGCAGTTCTTC
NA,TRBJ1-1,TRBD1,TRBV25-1,CASSTPTGIDTEAFF,TGTGCCAGCAGTACACCGACAGGGATCGACACTGAAGCTTTCTTT
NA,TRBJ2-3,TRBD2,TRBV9,CASSALPAGADTQYF,TGTGCCAGCAGCGCCCTCCCAGCGGGGGCAGATACGCAGTATTTT
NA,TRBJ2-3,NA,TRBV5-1,CASSFFSGTDTQYF,TGCGCCAGCAGCTTTTTCTCTGGCACAGATACGCAGTATTTT
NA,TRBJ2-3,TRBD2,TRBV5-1,CASSSWTSHSSTDTQYF,TGCGCCAGCAGCTCGTGGACTAGCCATTCTAGCACAGATACGCAGTATTTT
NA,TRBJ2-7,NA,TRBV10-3,CATEGRGGSYEQYF,TGTGCCACCGAGGGGCGAGGGGGCTCCTACGAGCAGTACTTC
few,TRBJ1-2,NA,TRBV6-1,CASSGETVSSGYGYTF,TGTGCCAGCAGTGGCGAGACAGTATCATCCGGATATGGCTACACCTTC
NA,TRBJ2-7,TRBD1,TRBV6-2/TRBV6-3,CASSLQGNEQYF,TGTGCCAGCAGTCTACAGGGGAACGAGCAGTACTTC
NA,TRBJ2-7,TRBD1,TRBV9,CASSVEGQPVYEQYF,TGTGCCAGCAGCGTAGAGGGACAGCCAGTCTACGAGCAGTACTTC
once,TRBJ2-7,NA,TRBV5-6,CASSLVGSGTYEQYF,TGTGCCAGCAGCTTGGTCGGTAGCGGCACCTACGAGCAGTACTTC
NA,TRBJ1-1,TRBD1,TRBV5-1,CASSFDRVETFF,TGCGCCAGCAGCTTCGACAGGGTTGAAACTTTCTTT
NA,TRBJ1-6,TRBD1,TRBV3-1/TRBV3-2,CASSQTGLYNSPLHF,TGTGCCAGCAGCCAGACAGGGCTCTATAATTCACCCCTCCACTTT
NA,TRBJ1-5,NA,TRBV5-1,CASSLGAGEQPQHF,TGCGCCAGCAGCTTAGGGGCAGGGGAGCAGCCCCAGCATTTT
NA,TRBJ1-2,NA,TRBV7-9,CASSLALGPDRGYGYTF,TGTGCCAGCAGCTTAGCTCTGGGGCCGGATAGAGGCTATGGCTACACCTTC
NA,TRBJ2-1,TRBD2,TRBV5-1,CASTLLASGGNEQFF,TGCGCCAGCACTCTTCTGGCTAGCGGGGGGAATGAGCAGTTCTTC
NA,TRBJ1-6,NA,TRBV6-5,CATRRGAPYNSPLHF,TGTGCCACCCGTCGGGGTGCCCCTTATAATTCACCCCTCCACTTT
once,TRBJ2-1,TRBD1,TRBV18,CASSPPLPGQVYNEQFF,TGTGCCAGCTCACCACCTCTACCGGGACAGGTCTACAATGAGCAGTTCTTC
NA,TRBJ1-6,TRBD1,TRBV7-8,CASAGNQGDYNSPLHF,TGTGCCAGCGCTGGCAATCAGGGGGATTATAATTCACCCCTCCACTTT
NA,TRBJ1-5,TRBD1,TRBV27,CATKMTGSNQPQHF,TGTGCCACCAAGATGACAGGGTCCAATCAGCCCCAGCATTTT
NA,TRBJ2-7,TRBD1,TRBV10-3,CAISAGTGGSYEQYF,TGTGCCATCAGTGCGGGTACAGGGGGGTCCTACGAGCAGTACTTC
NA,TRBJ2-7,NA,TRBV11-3,CASSLRESSYEQYF,TGTGCCAGCAGCTTGAGGGAAAGCTCCTACGAGCAGTACTTC
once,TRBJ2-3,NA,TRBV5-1,CASSFDSSTDTQYF,TGCGCCAGCAGCTTCGACAGCAGCACAGATACGCAGTATTTT
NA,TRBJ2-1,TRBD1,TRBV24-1,CATSDSWGQGTNEQFF,TGTGCCACCAGTGATTCTTGGGGACAGGGAACTAATGAGCAGTTCTTC
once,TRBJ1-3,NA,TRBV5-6,CASSFNRATSGNTIYF,TGTGCCAGCAGCTTTAACAGGGCGACCTCTGGAAACACCATATATTTT
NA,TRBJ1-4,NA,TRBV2,CASRERGQREEKLFF,TGTGCCAGCAGGGAAAGAGGCCAGCGGGAAGAAAAACTGTTTTTT
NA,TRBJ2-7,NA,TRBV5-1,CASSLGANFYEQYF,TGCGCCAGCAGCTTGGGCGCGAACTTCTACGAGCAGTACTTC
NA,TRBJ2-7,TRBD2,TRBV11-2,CASSPHTSGGSYEQYF,TGTGCCAGCAGCCCGCACACTAGCGGGGGTTCCTACGAGCAGTACTTC
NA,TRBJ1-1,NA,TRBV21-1,CASSKVLRRDAAAEAFF,TGTGCCAGCAGCAAAGTCCTGCGGAGGGATGCCGCCGCTGAAGCTTTCTTT
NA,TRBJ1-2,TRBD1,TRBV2,CASSDRGLANYGYTF,TGTGCCAGCAGTGACAGGGGGCTAGCTAACTATGGCTACACCTTC
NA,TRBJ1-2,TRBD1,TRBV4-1,CASSQQQGNGYTF,TGCGCCAGCAGCCAGCAACAGGGGAATGGCTACACCTTC
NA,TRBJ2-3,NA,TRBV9,CASSWGEQRYYTDTQYF,TGTGCCAGCAGCTGGGGGGAGCAACGTTATTACACAGATACGCAGTATTTT
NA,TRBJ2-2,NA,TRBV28,CASSLFRVNGELFF,TGTGCCAGCAGTTTGTTCAGGGTCAACGGGGAGCTGTTTTTT